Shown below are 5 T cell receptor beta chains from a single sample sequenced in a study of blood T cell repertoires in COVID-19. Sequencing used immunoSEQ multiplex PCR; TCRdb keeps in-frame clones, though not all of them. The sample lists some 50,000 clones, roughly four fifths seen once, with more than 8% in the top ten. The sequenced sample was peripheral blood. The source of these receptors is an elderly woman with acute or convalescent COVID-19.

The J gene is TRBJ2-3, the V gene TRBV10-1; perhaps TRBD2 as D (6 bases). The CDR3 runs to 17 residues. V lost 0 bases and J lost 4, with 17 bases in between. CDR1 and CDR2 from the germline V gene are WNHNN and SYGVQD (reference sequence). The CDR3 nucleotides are TGCGCCAGCAGTGAGTCGACGGGCGGGGTAGTAGCAGATACGCAGTATTTT. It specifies CASSESTGGVVADTQYF.

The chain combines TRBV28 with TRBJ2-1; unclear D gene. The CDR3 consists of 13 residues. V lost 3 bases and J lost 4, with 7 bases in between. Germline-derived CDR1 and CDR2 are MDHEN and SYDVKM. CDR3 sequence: CASSFRRYNEQFF. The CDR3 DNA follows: TGTGCCAGCAGTTTCCGCAGGTACAATGAGCAGTTCTTC.

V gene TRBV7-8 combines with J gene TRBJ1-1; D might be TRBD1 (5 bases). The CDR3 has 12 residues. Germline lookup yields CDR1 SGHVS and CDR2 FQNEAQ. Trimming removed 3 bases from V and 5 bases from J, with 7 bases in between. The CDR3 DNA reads TGTGCCAGCAGCTTGGGGACTACTGAAGCTTTCTTT. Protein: CASSLGTTEAFF.

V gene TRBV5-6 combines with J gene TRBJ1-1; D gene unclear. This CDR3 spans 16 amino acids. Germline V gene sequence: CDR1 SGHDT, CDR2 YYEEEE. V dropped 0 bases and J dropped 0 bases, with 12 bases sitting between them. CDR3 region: CASSLESGRLNTEAFF. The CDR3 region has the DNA TGTGCCAGCAGCTTGGAGAGCGGCCGATTGAACACTGAAGCTTTCTTT.

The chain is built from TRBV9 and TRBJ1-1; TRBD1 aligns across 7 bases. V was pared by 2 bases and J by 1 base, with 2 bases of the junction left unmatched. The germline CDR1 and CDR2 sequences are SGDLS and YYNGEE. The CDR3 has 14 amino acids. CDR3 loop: CASSVSGGNTEAFF. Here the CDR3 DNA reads TGTGCCAGCAGCGTTTCAGGGGGGAACACTGAAGCTTTCTTT.